This TCR beta chain was sequenced for a study of radiation and T cells in renal cell carcinoma. The time point: blood 4 weeks post-SBRT, at nephrectomy. Treatment described: 15 Gy SBRT to primary tumor, nephrectomy 4 weeks later. Nephrectomy followed 15 Gy stereotactic body radiation by 4 weeks. Radiation-treated patients gave blood at baseline, week 2 and week 4. Only in-frame clones appear in the TCRdb table, and some are missing; sequencing was by immunoSEQ multiplex PCR. Of 150,000 or so clones listed, 88% are singletons. This clone was seen a single time. Trimming took off 6 bases at V and 9 bases at J, with 15 bases between the two ends. Germline values: CDR1 MDHEN, CDR2 SYDVKM. The CDR3 consists of 14 residues.

The receptor was isolated from a woman aged 45-65 years with renal cell carcinoma. V is TRBV28 and J is TRBJ1-6; D not certain. Here the sequenced sample was blood, taken from a patient whose treatment included radiotherapy and nephrectomy. The CDR3 sequence is CASSPPQVGSPLHF. The DNA of the CDR3 is TGTGCCAGCAGCCCCCCCCAGGTGGGTTCACCCCTCCACTTT.